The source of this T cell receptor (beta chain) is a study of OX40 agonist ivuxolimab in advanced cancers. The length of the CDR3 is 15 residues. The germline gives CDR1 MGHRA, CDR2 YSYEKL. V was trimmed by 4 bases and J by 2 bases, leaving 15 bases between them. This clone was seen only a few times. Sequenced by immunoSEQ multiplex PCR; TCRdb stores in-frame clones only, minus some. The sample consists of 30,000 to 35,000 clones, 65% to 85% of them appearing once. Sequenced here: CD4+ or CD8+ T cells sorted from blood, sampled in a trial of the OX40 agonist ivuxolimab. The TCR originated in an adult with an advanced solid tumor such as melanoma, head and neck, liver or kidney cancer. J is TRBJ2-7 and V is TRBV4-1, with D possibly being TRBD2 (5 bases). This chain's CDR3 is CASSPRGLGPYEQYF. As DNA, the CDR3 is TGCGCCAGCAGCCCGCGAGGGTTAGGCCCCTACGAGCAGTACTTC.